This T cell receptor (beta chain) was captured in a study of T cells in Graves' hyperthyroidism and ophthalmopathy. Study-wide points: Ophthalmopathy, as predicted by the model, came a median 6.5 months after the prediction.

Each diagnosis was grounded in clinical symptoms, serum thyroxine and TRAb, thyroid ultrasound, and orbital computed tomography. CDR3 length equals 15 residues. Trimming took 8 bases from V and 5 from J, leaving 21 bases between them. Germline loops: CDR1 MDHEN, CDR2 SYDVKM. This clonotype was observed many times. Its antigen remains unknown. RNA transcripts served as the template for amplifying TCR beta CDR3 regions. HTBI primers drove first-round RT-PCR of the TCR CDR3. TCRdb recomputed calls from the multiplex PCR reads with MiXCR, one row per CDR3 protein. Seen here are under 350,000 distinct CDR3 sequences, roughly an eighth observed once, and the top ten hold 34%.

The rearrangement uses TRBV28 and TRBJ1-1; D might be TRBD1 (6 bases). The sequenced sample consisted of blood. The sequence was obtained from a woman aged 40 to 50 with Graves' ophthalmopathy. CDR3 protein: CASVQRAGVGTEAFF. CDR3 in DNA: TGTGCCAGCGTCCAAAGGGCAGGGGTTGGTACTGAAGCTTTCTTT.